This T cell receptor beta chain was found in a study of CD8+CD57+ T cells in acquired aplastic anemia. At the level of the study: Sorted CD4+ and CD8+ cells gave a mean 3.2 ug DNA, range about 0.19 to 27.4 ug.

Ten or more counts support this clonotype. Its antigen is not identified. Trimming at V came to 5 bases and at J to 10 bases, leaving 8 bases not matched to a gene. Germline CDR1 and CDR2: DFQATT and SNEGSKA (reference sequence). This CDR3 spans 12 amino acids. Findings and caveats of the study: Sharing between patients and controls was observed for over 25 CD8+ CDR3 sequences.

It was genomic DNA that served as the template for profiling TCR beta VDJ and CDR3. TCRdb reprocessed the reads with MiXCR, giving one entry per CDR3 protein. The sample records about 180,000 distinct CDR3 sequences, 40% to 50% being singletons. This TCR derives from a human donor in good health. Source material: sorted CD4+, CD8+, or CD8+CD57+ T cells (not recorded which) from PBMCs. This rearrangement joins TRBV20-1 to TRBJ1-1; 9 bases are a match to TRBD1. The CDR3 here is CSARGQGWVAFF. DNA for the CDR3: TGCAGTGCTCGGGGACAGGGATGGGTAGCTTTCTTT.